This T cell receptor beta chain was retrieved from a study of cytomegalovirus exposure and HLA in healthy donors. Regarding the study as a whole: Some V segments, including TRBV6-2 and TRBV6-3, were excluded as indistinguishable. In an earlier analysis, productive rearrangement rates for most beta V segments clustered near 87% or 30%. Fewer N-insertions than the roughly 670-donor mean were reportedly shown by an Asian-associated ancestry cluster in a later analysis. Sequencing likely produced, as an artifact, a cluster of highly shared sequence variants.

The CDR3 covers 13 residues. The germline V gene has CDR1 MNHEY and CDR2 SVGAGI. With V trimmed by 6 bases and J by 7 bases, 7 bases remained unmatched. Points on this clone: As yet, its antigen is unknown.

The PCR contained 60 Vbeta and 13 Jbeta primers. Profiled with immunoSEQ multiplex PCR; TCRdb holds only in-frame clones, not every one. This sample carries 170,000 or so clones, 80% of them seen once, and the ten largest clones take under 0.85%. The TCR sequence derives from a boy younger than 18 in good health and CMV-seronegative. The specimen was PBMCs. J is TRBJ2-7 and V is TRBV6-5; 9 positions match TRBD1. CDR3 protein: CASRPTGGREQYF. The CDR3, as DNA: TGTGCCAGCAGGCCGACAGGGGGTCGGGAGCAGTACTTC.